This TCR beta chain was found in a study of T cell responses to AZD1222 COVID-19 vaccine. Second doses at about 4 or about 12 weeks were pooled. Method: immunoSEQ multiplex PCR; TCRdb's copy keeps in-frame clones and lacks some. There are 200,000 or so clones in the sample; approximately 93% occur only once, and approximately 1% lies in the top ten. The V end was cut by 4 bases, the J end by 5 bases, with 18 bases between. The CDR3 is 17 amino acids. Per germline, CDR1 KGHSH and CDR2 LQKENI. In regard to this clone: No antigen is known for it.

Findings of the study overall: The sample set comprised mostly white British donors with more females, and clonal diversity was possibly underestimated.

The receptor comes from an adult who received the AZD1222 COVID-19 vaccine. Source: peripheral blood, taken 28 days after the second AZD1222 dose. The chain is built from TRBV18 and TRBJ1-6, with D possibly TRBD1 on 5 matching bases. CDR3 DNA sequence: TGTGCCAGCTCACAATCCGGCCGGGACGCAGATAATTCACCCCTCCACTTT. This gives the protein CASSQSGRDADNSPLHF.